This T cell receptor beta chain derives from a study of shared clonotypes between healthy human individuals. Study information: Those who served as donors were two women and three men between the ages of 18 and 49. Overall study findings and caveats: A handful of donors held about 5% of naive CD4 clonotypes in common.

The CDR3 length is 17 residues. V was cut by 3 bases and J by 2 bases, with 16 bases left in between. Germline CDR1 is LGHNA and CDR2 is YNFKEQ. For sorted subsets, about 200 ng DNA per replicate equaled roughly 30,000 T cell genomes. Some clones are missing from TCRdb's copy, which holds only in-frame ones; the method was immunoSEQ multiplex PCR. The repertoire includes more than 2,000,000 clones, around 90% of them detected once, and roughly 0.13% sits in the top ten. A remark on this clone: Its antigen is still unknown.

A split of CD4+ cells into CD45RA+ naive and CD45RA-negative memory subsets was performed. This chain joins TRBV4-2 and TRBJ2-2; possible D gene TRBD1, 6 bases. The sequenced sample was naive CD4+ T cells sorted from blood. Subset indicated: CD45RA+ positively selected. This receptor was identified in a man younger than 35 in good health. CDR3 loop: CASSQGTGQTNTGELFF. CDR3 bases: TGTGCCAGCAGCCAGGGCACGGGACAAACTAACACCGGGGAGCTGTTTTTT.